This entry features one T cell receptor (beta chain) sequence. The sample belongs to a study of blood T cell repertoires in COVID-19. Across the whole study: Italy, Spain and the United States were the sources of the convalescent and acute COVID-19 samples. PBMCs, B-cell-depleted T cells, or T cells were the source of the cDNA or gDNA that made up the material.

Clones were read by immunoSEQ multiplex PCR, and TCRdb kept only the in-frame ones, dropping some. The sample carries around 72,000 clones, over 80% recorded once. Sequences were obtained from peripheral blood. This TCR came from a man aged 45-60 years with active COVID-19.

CDR3 amino acids: CASRVTRDTEAFF. The CDR3, as DNA: TGTGCCAGCAGGGTAACTCGGGACACTGAAGCTTTCTTT. V is TRBV28 and J is TRBJ1-1, with D unclear. Germline V gene lookup returns CDR1 MDHEN and CDR2 SYDVKM. Trimming pared 6 bases from V and 3 bases from J, leaving 11 bases between. The CDR3 is made up of 13 amino acids.